Below, 26 T cell receptor beta chains from the same sample are listed, as sequenced in a study of blood T cell repertoires in COVID-19. Assay used: immunoSEQ multiplex PCR; TCRdb lists only in-frame clones, some missing. The sample yields fewer than 700,000 clones, about 89% seen once. The sequencing sample was made of peripheral blood. The source of these receptors is a woman aged 45-59 years with COVID-19, enrolled during active disease.

The chain combines TRBV19 with TRBJ1-2; D call uncertain. Trimming left V 8 bases short and J 3 bases short, with 22 bases between. The germline gives CDR1 LNHDA, CDR2 SQIVND (reference sequence). The CDR3 totals 16 residues. The CDR3 DNA reads TGTGCCAGTGGTACTTTGTCCCCTCCTGCGGACTATGGCTACACCTTC. This translates into CASGTLSPPADYGYTF.

The chain combines TRBV11-1 with TRBJ1-1; no reliable D call. V lost 5 bases and J lost 4, with 17 bases in between. This CDR3 has 15 residues. The germline CDR1 and CDR2 sequences are SGHAT and FQDESV (reference sequence). The CDR3 nucleotides read TGTGCCAGCAGCCCCCTAGCAACGGCTGGCACTGAAGCTTTCTTT. This encodes CASSPLATAGTEAFF.

The V call is TRBV6-2 or TRBV6-3, the J call TRBJ1-2, with TRBD1 as a possible D gene (6 bases). This CDR3 comprises 13 residues. The V end was cut by 6 bases, the J end by 1 base, with 9 bases between. Germline V gives CDR1 MNHEY, CDR2 SVGEGT. For the CDR3, the DNA is TGTGCCAGCAGCCCGGACAGTAACTATGGCTACACCTTC. It is translated as CASSPDSNYGYTF.

The chain uses TRBV30 and TRBJ1-1; a possible D gene is TRBD1 (5 bases). V was pared by 8 bases and J by 5 bases, with 18 bases between. Germline V gives CDR1 GTSNPN, CDR2 SVGIG (reference sequence). The CDR3 contains 13 residues. The CDR3 loop is CAALRGGTTEAFF. In DNA, the CDR3 is TGTGCCGCCCTAAGGGGAGGGACGACTGAAGCTTTCTTT.

The chain links TRBV24-1 to TRBJ2-3, with D maybe TRBD2 (6 bases). Trimming removed 5 bases at V and 3 bases at J, with 11 bases between. This CDR3 comprises 14 residues. Germline V gene lookup returns CDR1 KGHDR and CDR2 SFDVKD. The CDR3 bases are TGTGCCACCAGTGGGACGGAGGGTACAGATACGCAGTATTTT. Encoded protein: CATSGTEGTDTQYF.

The chain combines TRBV30 with TRBJ1-3; a possible D gene is TRBD1 (6 bases). This CDR3 contains 16 residues. V was clipped by 4 bases and J by 0 bases, with 16 bases between them. Looked up from germline, CDR1 is GTSNPN and CDR2 is SVGIG (reference sequence). The CDR3 DNA reads as TGTGCCTGGACCTCGGACAGAATCTACTCTGGAAACACCATATATTTT. Residues: CAWTSDRIYSGNTIYF.

This chain connects TRBV19 to TRBJ1-4, with 8 bases fitting TRBD1. The V and J ends lost 6 bases and 3 bases, in that order; junction bases with no gene match: 9. Germline V lookup: CDR1 LNHDA, CDR2 SQIVND (reference sequence). This CDR3 has 16 amino acids. The CDR3 sequence: CASSNSKGQANEKLFF. DNA of the CDR3: TGTGCCAGTAGCAACTCGAAGGGACAGGCTAATGAAAAACTGTTTTTT. Full variable domain (rest looked up from reference TRBV19 and TRBJ1-4): DGGITQSPKYLFRKEGQNVTLSCEQNLNHDAMYWYRQDPGQGLRLIYYSQIVNDFQKGDIAEGYSVSREKKESFPLTVTSAQKNPTAFYLCASSNSKGQANEKLFFGSGTQLSVL.

The genes are TRBV24-1 and TRBJ1-5; 7 bases agree with TRBD1. The CDR3 sequence is 14 residues long. The germline V gene has CDR1 KGHDR and CDR2 SFDVKD. With 5 bases clipped from V and 4 bases from J, the junction kept 4 bases outside the gene matches. The CDR3 sequence is CATSATDRNQPQHF. For the CDR3, the DNA is TGTGCCACCAGTGCCACGGACAGGAATCAGCCCCAGCATTTT.

This clone was seen once. This chain uses TRBV11-2 with TRBJ2-5; TRBD2 aligns across 7 bases. V lost 4 bases and J lost 5; bases outside the gene matches: 7. Germline-derived CDR1 and CDR2 are SGHAT and FQNNGV. The CDR3 totals 14 residues. The DNA of the CDR3 is TGTGCCAGCAGCTCCCGGGACGGGAGGGAGACCCAGTACTTC. Its translation is CASSSRDGRETQYF.

This clone was seen only once. The chain employs TRBV27 and TRBJ2-2, with a weak D call TRBD1 (5 bases). Germline loops: CDR1 MNHEY, CDR2 SMNVEV (reference sequence). CDR3 length: 14 residues. V lost 5 bases to trimming and J lost 7 bases, with 14 bases between them. The CDR3 reads CASSLRRGGGELFF. The CDR3 nucleotides are TGTGCCAGCAGTCTCCGTAGGGGTGGCGGGGAGCTGTTTTTT.

The rearrangement links TRBV18 to TRBJ1-5; 9 bases align to TRBD1. The CDR3 contains 16 residues. Germline V gives CDR1 KGHSH, CDR2 LQKENI. V gave up 6 bases and J gave up 7 bases; unmatched junction bases: 13. The CDR3 DNA follows: TGTGCCAGCTCGGAGGGGGGGACAGGGTCCAGACAGCCCCAGCATTTT. Protein sequence: CASSEGGTGSRQPQHF. Drawing the rest from reference TRBV18 and TRBJ1-5, the complete variable domain is NAGVMQNPRHLVRRRGQEARLRCSPMKGHSHVYWYRQLPEEGLKFMVYLQKENIIDESGMPKERFSAEFPKEGPSILRIQQVVRGDSAAYFCASSEGGTGSRQPQHFGDGTRLSIL.

This clone occurred once. V and J are TRBV6-6 and TRBJ2-6; D not certain. The germline gives CDR1 MNHNY, CDR2 SVGAGI (reference sequence). The CDR3 spans 15 residues. The germline V and J ends were trimmed by 6 bases and 0 bases, with 9 bases remaining between them. CDR3 in amino acids: CASSTYSSGANVLTF. The DNA for the CDR3 is TGTGCCAGCAGCACATACAGCTCTGGGGCCAACGTCCTGACTTTC.

This chain links TRBV7-9 with TRBJ2-7; TRBD1 matches 7 bases. The CDR3 loop spans 14 amino acids. From germline, CDR1 is SEHNR and CDR2 FQNEAQ (reference sequence). Trimming cost V 5 bases and J 3 bases; bases outside gene matches: 7. DNA of the CDR3: TGTGCCAGCAGCCTGAGGGGGCAGGACTACGAGCAGTACTTC. The encoded protein is CASSLRGQDYEQYF.

The rearrangement uses TRBV7-9 and TRBJ1-6, with a possible D match to TRBD1 (6 bases). The germline CDR1 and CDR2 sequences are SEHNR and FQNEAQ (reference sequence). Trimming left V 2 bases short and J 9 bases short, with 11 bases between. This CDR3 has 14 amino acids. In DNA form, the CDR3 reads TGTGCCAGCAGCTTATCAGGGGAAGGTTCACCCCTCCACTTT. Translated, it gives CASSLSGEGSPLHF.

In DNA form, the CDR3 reads TGTGCCAGCAGTAAACCGGGAGGCTATGGCTACACCTTC. Amino acid sequence: CASSKPGGYGYTF. This chain joins TRBV28 and TRBJ1-2; no clear D gene. The CDR3 contains 13 residues. Germline CDR1 is MDHEN and CDR2 is SYDVKM. V was shortened by 5 bases and J by 4 bases, with 11 bases between the two germline ends.

The CDR3 is CASRPDQRGKLFF. CDR3 nucleotide sequence: TGTGCCAGCAGACCCGACCAACGGGGGAAACTGTTTTTT. V and J are TRBV2 and TRBJ1-4; D is perhaps TRBD1 (5 bases). CDR1 and CDR2 from the germline V gene are SNHLY and FYNNEI. The CDR3 runs to 13 residues. Trimming removed 6 bases from V and 11 bases from J, with 16 bases in between.

The chain has TRBV24-1 and TRBJ2-7; possible D gene TRBD1, 5 bases. CDR1 and CDR2 from the germline V gene are KGHDR and SFDVKD. The CDR3 is made up of 15 amino acids. Between the trimmed V and J ends, which lost 5 bases and 2 bases, there was a span of 15 bases. CDR3 loop: CATSVRVGGTYEQYF. The CDR3 DNA sequence: TGTGCCACCAGTGTCAGGGTCGGTGGCACCTACGAGCAGTACTTC.

The CDR3 region is CASSVNQGSYSNQPQHF. The DNA for the CDR3 is TGTGCCAGTAGTGTAAATCAGGGGTCTTATAGCAATCAGCCCCAGCATTTT. The J gene is TRBJ1-5, the V gene TRBV19, with D possibly being TRBD1 (6 bases). Looked up from germline, CDR1 is LNHDA and CDR2 is SQIVND (reference sequence). There are 17 residues in the CDR3. With 5 bases removed from V and 0 bases from J, the gap between germline ends came to 17 bases. Based on the CDR3 plus reference TRBV19 and TRBJ1-5, the full variable domain is DGGITQSPKYLFRKEGQNVTLSCEQNLNHDAMYWYRQDPGQGLRLIYYSQIVNDFQKGDIAEGYSVSREKKESFPLTVTSAQKNPTAFYLCASSVNQGSYSNQPQHFGDGTRLSIL.

The rearrangement links TRBV4-1 to TRBJ2-3, with D maybe TRBD2 (6 bases). Between the trimmed V and J ends, which lost 1 base and 2 bases, there was a span of 7 bases. Germline CDR1 MGHRA, CDR2 YSYEKL. There are 14 residues in the CDR3. DNA for the CDR3: TGCGCCAGCAGCCAAGGGACTAACACAGATACGCAGTATTTT. Translation gives CASSQGTNTDTQYF.

This clone was observed a single time. The sample carries other DNA sequences with the same CDR3. The chain uses TRBV5-6 and TRBJ2-5, with TRBD2 matching 13 bases. J gave up 5 bases and V 5 bases, and 6 bases lay outside the gene matches. Germline V gene data show CDR1 as SGHDT and CDR2 as YYEEEE. The CDR3 totals 15 residues. In DNA, the CDR3 is TGTGCCAGCAGTTCACTAGCGGGGGGGCCCGAGACCCAGTACTTC. Protein sequence: CASSSLAGGPETQYF. The entire variable domain, with the rest obtained from reference TRBV5-6 and TRBJ2-5, is as follows: DAGVTQSPTHLIKTRGQQVTLRCSPKSGHDTVSWYQQALGQGPQFIFQYYEEEERQRGNFPDRFSGHQFPNYSSELNVNALLLGDSALYLCASSSLAGGPETQYFGPGTRLLVL.

V usage is TRBV11-2 and J usage is TRBJ2-2; tentatively, D is TRBD2 (5 bases). Germline-derived CDR1 and CDR2 are SGHAT and FQNNGV. This CDR3 contains 17 residues. V was cut by 5 bases and J by 1 base, with 17 bases left in between. The CDR3 nucleotides read TGTGCCAGCAGCCTAGCCACAGCTACCTTGAACACCGGGGAGCTGTTTTTT. Translation: CASSLATATLNTGELFF.

This clone was recorded a few times. The chain links TRBV5-1 to TRBJ1-2; 8 bases match TRBD1. V dropped 1 base and J dropped 2; count of bases not matched to a gene: 1. Germline loops: CDR1 SGHRS, CDR2 YFSETQ. This CDR3 region has 14 residues. As DNA, the CDR3 is TGCGCCAGCAGCTTGTCAGGGGGCAACTATGGCTACACCTTC. Amino acid sequence: CASSLSGGNYGYTF. Together with reference TRBV5-1 and TRBJ1-2, the CDR3 gives the full variable domain: KAGVTQTPRYLIKTRGQQVTLSCSPISGHRSVSWYQQTPGQGLQFLFEYFSETQRNKGNFPGRFSGRQFSNSRSEMNVSTLELGDSALYLCASSLSGGNYGYTFGSGTRLTVV.

This clone was seen a handful of times. CDR3 sequence reads: CSVTGQGRREQYF. CDR3 nucleotides: TGCAGCGTTACGGGACAGGGGAGAAGAGAGCAGTACTTC. V usage is TRBV29-1 and J usage is TRBJ2-7; 10 bases agree with TRBD1. The CDR3 consists of 13 residues. Germline V gene lookup returns CDR1 SQVTM and CDR2 ANQGSEA. Unmatched junction bases numbered 8, after V lost 5 bases and J lost 7 bases.

V is TRBV5-1 and J is TRBJ2-5; 9 bases fit TRBD2. The CDR3 runs 14 residues. From germline, CDR1 is SGHRS and CDR2 YFSETQ. After removal of 4 bases from V and 5 bases from J, the junction contained 6 bases not matched to a gene. Here the CDR3 reads CASSPGTSLETQYF. The CDR3 DNA follows: TGCGCCAGCAGCCCCGGGACTAGCCTTGAGACCCAGTACTTC.

V and J are TRBV11-1 and TRBJ2-7; D ambiguous. The CDR3 contains 13 residues. Deletions cut 3 bases from V and 2 bases from J, with 8 bases between. Germline V gene sequence: CDR1 SGHAT, CDR2 FQDESV (reference sequence). The CDR3 nucleotides are TGTGCCAGCAGCTTCGATACAGCCTACGAGCAGTACTTC. It yields the protein CASSFDTAYEQYF.

This rearrangement joins TRBV10-3 to TRBJ1-5; D perhaps matches TRBD1 (6 bases). The CDR3 totals 15 residues. The germline CDR1 and CDR2 sequences are ENHRY and SYGVKD. V shed 2 bases and J shed 7 bases, with 15 bases lying between them. The CDR3 region is CAISENGLTGQPQHF. The CDR3 DNA reads as TGTGCCATCAGTGAGAATGGGCTTACAGGGCAGCCCCAGCATTTT.